One sample yielded the 9 T cell receptor beta chains listed below, sequenced in a study of T cells in Graves' hyperthyroidism and ophthalmopathy. RNA transcripts were the template for amplifying TCR beta CDR3 regions. The TCR CDR3 first-round RT-PCR relied on the HTBI primer set. TCRdb re-called the multiplex PCR reads through MiXCR, storing one row per CDR3 protein. There are roughly 110,000 distinct CDR3 sequences in the sample; 16% occur only once, and about 40% lies in the top ten. Sample: blood. All receptors derive from a woman in her forties or fifties with Graves' hyperthyroidism.

The sample holds many counts of this clonotype. J is TRBJ2-7 and V is TRBV20-1; 9 bases match TRBD2. Germline lookup yields CDR1 DFQATT and CDR2 SNEGSKA (reference sequence). V shed 4 bases, J shed 3 bases, and the junction held 10 bases outside the gene matches. The CDR3 covers 15 residues. In nucleotides, the CDR3 is TGCAGTGCTAACGCGGGGGGGGGAATCAACTACGAGCAGTACTTC. This encodes CSANAGGGINYEQYF.

This clonotype was found many times. The chain carries TRBV28 and TRBJ2-5; the match to TRBD2 covers 8 bases. Germline CDR1 and CDR2: MDHEN and SYDVKM. V trimming: 6 bases; J trimming: 4 bases; junction bases outside the gene matches: 13. This CDR3 region has 16 residues. CDR3 bases: TGTGCCAGCAGCATCGGAGTTAGCGGGATTGGAGAGACCCAGTACTTC. This gives the protein CASSIGVSGIGETQYF.

This clonotype was seen a few times. A read error may be the cause here, since a much bigger clone is one base away. This chain links TRBV5-1 with TRBJ2-1, with D hard to call. The CDR3 is made up of 12 amino acids. From germline, CDR1 is SGHRS and CDR2 YFSETQ. This chain's CDR3 is CVSSLGGNEQFF. The DNA of the CDR3 is TGCGTCAGCAGCTTGGGTGGTAATGAGCAGTTCTTC.

The gene calls are TRBV20-1 and TRBJ2-1; 7 bases are shared with TRBD1. The V and J ends lost 0 bases and 5 bases, in that order; junction bases with no gene match: 1. The germline V gene encodes CDR1 DFQATT and CDR2 SNEGSKA (reference sequence). The CDR3 contains 13 residues. The CDR3 DNA reads TGCAGTGCTAGAGATCAGGGGGACAATGAGCAGTTCTTC. Translated, it gives CSARDQGDNEQFF.

This clonotype was recorded at least ten times. This chain joins TRBV4-1 and TRBJ2-7; D not certain. Germline V gene lookup returns CDR1 MGHRA and CDR2 YSYEKL. CDR3 length equals 11 residues. V was cut by 1 base and J by 5 bases, with 3 bases left in between. This chain's CDR3 is CASSQGNEQYV. CDR3 coding DNA: TGCGCCAGCAGCCAAGGGAACGAGCAGTACGTC.

This clonotype was counted at least ten times. This sequence joins TRBV3-1 and TRBJ1-5; D not resolved. From germline, CDR1 is LGHDT and CDR2 YNNKEL (reference sequence). The length of the CDR3 is 13 residues. Trimming removed 2 bases from V and 11 bases from J, with 13 bases in between. The chain's CDR3 is CASSQMVGQSQHF. CDR3 coding DNA: TGTGCCAGCAGCCAAATGGTCGGGCAGTCCCAGCATTTT.

This clonotype was detected ten times or more. V is TRBV20-1 and J is TRBJ2-1, with TRBD2 identical over 11 bases. Germline CDR1 is DFQATT and CDR2 is SNEGSKA (reference sequence). The CDR3 runs to 15 residues. Trimming cost V 3 bases and J 6 bases; bases outside gene matches: 7. The CDR3 loop reads CSARIPSGRFNEQFF. For the CDR3, the DNA is TGCAGTGCTAGGATCCCTAGCGGGAGGTTCAATGAGCAGTTCTTC.

In regard to this clonotype: A much bigger clone sits one base away, suggesting this may be a read error. V is TRBV2 and J is TRBJ2-7; D gene ambiguous. V was trimmed by 5 bases and J by 2 bases, leaving 13 bases between them. The CDR3 runs 14 residues. The germline gives CDR1 SNHLY, CDR2 FYNNEI. The CDR3 DNA sequence: TGTGCCAGCAGTTACGCAAGGAGCACCTACGAGCAGTACTTC. This codes for CASSYARSTYEQYF.

V usage is TRBV19 and J usage is TRBJ2-5; no firm D call. The CDR3 loop spans 15 amino acids. Germline assignment: CDR1 LNHDA and CDR2 SQIVND (reference sequence). Trimming took off 6 bases at V and 5 bases at J, with 19 bases between the two ends. The CDR3 DNA reads TGTGCCAGTAGCAACGTTCTATCCGCGCTGGAGACCCAGTACTTC. As protein: CASSNVLSALETQYF. Variable domain in full (rest from reference TRBV19 and TRBJ2-5): DGGITQSPKYLFRKEGQNVTLSCEQNLNHDAMYWYRQDPGQGLRLIYYSQIVNDFQKGDIAEGYSVSREKKESFPLTVTSAQKNPTAFYLCASSNVLSALETQYFGPGTRLLVL.